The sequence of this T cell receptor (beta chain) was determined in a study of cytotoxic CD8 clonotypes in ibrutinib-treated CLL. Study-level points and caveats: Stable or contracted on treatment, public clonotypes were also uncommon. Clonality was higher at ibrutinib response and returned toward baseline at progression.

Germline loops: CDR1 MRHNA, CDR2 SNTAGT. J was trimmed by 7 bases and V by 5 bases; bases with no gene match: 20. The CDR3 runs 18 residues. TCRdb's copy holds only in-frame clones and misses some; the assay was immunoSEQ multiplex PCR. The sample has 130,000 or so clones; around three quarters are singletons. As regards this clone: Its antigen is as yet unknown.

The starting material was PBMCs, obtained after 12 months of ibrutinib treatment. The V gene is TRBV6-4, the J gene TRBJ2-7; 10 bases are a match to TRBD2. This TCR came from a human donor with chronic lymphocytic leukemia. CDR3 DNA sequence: TGTGCCAGCAGTTCTACTAGCGGGAACCCCTTTCCTCTAGTTGAGCAGTACTTC. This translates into CASSSTSGNPFPLVEQYF.